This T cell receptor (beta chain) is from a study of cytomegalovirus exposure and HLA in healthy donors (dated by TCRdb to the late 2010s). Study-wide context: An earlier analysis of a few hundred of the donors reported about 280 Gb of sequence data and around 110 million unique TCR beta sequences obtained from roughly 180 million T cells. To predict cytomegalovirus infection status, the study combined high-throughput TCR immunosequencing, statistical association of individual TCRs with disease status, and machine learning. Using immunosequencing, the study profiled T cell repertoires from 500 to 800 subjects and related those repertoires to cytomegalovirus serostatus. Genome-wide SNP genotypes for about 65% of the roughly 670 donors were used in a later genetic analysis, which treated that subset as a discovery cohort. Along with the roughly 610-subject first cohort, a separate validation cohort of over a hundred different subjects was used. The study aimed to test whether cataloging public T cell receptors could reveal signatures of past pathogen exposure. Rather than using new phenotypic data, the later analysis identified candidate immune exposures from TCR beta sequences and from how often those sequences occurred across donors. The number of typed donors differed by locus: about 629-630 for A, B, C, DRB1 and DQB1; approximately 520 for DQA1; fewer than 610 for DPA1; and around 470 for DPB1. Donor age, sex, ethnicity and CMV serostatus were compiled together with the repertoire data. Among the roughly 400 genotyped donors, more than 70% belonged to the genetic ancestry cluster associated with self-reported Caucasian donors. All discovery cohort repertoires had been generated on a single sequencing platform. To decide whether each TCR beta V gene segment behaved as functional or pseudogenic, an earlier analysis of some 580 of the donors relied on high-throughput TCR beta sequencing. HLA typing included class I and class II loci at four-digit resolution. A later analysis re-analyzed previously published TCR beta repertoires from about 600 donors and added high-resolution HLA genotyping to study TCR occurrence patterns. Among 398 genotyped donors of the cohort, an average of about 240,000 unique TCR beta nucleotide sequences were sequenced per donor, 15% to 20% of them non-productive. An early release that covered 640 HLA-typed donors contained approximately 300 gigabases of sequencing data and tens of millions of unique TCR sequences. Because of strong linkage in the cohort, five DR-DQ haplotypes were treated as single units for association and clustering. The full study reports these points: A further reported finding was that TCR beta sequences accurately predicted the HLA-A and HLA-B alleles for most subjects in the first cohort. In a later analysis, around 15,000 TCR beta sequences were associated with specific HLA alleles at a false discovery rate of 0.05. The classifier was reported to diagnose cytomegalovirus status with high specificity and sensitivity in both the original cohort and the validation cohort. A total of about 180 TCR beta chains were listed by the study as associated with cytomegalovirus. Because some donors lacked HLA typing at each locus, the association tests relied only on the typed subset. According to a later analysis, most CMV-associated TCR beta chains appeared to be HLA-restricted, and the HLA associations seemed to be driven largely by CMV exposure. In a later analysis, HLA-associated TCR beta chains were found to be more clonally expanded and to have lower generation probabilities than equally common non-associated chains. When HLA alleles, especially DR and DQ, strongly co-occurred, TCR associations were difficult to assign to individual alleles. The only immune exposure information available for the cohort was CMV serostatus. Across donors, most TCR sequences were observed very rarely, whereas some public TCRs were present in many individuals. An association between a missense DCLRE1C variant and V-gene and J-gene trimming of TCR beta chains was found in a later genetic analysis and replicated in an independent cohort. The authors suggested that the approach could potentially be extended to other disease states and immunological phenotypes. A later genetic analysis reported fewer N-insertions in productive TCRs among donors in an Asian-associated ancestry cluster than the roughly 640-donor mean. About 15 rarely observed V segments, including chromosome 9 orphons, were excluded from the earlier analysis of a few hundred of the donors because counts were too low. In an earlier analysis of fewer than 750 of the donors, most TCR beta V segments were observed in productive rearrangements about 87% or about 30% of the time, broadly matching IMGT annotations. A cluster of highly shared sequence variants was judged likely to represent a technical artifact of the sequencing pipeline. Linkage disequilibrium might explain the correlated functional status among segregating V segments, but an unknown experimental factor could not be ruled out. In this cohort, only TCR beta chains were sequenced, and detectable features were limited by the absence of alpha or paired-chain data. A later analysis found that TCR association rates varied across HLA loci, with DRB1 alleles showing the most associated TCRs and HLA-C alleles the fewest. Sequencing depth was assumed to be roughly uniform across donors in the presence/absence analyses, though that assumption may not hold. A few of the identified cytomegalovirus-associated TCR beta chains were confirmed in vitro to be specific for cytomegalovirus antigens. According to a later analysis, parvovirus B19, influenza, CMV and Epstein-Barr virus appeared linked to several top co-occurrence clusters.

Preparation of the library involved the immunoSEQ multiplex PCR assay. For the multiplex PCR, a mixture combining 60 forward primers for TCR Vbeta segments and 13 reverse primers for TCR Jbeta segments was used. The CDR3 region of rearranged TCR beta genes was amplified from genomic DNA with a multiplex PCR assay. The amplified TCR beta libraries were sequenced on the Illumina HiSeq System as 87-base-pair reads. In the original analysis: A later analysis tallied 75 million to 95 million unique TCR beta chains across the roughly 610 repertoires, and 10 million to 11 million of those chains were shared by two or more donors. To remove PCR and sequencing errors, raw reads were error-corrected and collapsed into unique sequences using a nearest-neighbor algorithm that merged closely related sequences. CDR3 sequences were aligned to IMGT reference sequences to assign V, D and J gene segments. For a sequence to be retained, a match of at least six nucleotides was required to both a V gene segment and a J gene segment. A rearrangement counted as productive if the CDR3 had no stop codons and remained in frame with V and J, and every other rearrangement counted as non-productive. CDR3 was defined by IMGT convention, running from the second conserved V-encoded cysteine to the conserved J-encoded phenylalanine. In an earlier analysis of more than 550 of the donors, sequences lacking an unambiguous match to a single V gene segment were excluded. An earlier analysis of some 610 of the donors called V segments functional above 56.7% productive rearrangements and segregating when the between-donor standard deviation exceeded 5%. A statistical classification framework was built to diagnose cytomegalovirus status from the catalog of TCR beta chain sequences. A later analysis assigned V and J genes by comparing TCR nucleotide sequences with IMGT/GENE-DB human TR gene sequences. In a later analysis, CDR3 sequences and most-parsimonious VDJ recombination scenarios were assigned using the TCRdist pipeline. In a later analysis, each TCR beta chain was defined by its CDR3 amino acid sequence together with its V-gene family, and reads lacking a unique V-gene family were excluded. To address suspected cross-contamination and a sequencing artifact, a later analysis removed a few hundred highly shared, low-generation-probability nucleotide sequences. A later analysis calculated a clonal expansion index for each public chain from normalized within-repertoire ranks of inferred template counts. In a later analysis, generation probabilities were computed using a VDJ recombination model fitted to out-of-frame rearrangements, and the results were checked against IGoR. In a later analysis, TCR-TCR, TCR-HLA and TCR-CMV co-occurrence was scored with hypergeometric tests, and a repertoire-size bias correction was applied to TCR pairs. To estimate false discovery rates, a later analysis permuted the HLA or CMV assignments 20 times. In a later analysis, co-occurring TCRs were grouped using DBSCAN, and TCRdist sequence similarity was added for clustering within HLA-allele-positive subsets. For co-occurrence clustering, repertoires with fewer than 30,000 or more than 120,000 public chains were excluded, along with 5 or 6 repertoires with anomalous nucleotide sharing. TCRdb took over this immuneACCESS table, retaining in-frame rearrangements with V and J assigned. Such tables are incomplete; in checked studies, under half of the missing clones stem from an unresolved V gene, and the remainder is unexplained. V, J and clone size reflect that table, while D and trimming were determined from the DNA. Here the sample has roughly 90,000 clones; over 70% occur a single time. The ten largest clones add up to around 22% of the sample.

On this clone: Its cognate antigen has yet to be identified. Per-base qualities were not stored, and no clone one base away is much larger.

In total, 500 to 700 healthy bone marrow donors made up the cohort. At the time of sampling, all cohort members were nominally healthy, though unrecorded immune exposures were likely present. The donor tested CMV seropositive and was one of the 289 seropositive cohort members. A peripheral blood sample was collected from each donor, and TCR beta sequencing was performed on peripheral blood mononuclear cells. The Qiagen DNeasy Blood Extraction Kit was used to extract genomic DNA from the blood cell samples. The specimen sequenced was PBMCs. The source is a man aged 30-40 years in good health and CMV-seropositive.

The CDR3 loop reads CATKKQGMNTEAFF. The nucleotide sequence reads TGCGCCACCAAAAAACAGGGCATGAACACTGAAGCTTTCTTT. Rearrangement joined TRBV5-1 to TRBJ1-1, and possibly TRBD1, on 6 matching bases. Via the germline V gene, CDR1 is SGHRS and CDR2 YFSETQ. Cut back by 9 bases and 0 bases, the V and J ends lie 15 bases apart. Its CDR3 holds 14 amino acids, cysteine through phenylalanine. This entry keeps only the CDR3 DNA: 42 bases, framed from base 1.